This T cell receptor (beta chain) was captured in a study of blood T cell repertoires in COVID-19. On the study more broadly: Samples taken during acute and convalescent COVID-19 were collected in the United States, Italy and Spain.

This clone has a single count. As handled by the study authors: How many nucleated cells were present was estimated from reference gene primer amplification. Repertoires were generated with immunoSEQ multiplex PCR, while TCRdb's copy carries only in-frame clones and drops some. D and trimming come from the DNA, and the V and J calls and clone size come from that table. The sample lists roughly 150,000 clones, approximately 90% occurring once. The CDR3 length is 14 residues. The V gene's germline CDR1 is SQVTM and CDR2 ANQGSEA. V was trimmed by 3 bases and J by 0 bases, leaving 9 bases between them. The chain combines TRBV29-1 with TRBJ1-3; unclear D gene. This TCR came from a woman aged 55 to 70 with active COVID-19. Input material: peripheral blood. The CDR3 bases are TGCAGCGTTGAGGAGGGCCCCTCTGGAAACACCATATATTTT. Translated, it gives CSVEEGPSGNTIYF. Looking up the rest from reference TRBV29-1 and TRBJ1-3 gives the full variable domain: SAVISQKPSRDICQRGTSLTIQCQVDSQVTMMFWYRQQPGQSLTLIATANQGSEATYESGFVIDKFPISRPNLTFSTLTVSNMSPEDSSIYLCSVEEGPSGNTIYFGEGSWLTVV.